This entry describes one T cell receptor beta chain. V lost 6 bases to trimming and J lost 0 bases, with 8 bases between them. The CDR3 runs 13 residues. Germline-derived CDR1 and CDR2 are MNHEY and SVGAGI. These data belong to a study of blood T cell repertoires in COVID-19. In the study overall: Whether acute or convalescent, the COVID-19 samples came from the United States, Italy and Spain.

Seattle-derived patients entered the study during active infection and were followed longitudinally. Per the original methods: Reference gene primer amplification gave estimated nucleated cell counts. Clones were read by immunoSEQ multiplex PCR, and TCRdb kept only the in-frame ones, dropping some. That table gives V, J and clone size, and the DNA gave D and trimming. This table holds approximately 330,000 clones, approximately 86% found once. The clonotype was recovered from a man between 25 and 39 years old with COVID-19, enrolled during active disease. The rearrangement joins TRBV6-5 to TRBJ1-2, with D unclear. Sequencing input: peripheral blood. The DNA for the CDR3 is TGTGCCAGCAGGAGAAGAGCTAACTATGGCTACACCTTC. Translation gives CASRRRANYGYTF.